This T cell receptor (beta chain) was observed in a study of blood T cell repertoires in COVID-19. The CDR3 is 12 residues long. Germline-derived CDR1 and CDR2 are SEHNR and FQNEAQ (reference sequence). Trimming removed 5 bases from V and 6 bases from J, with 11 bases in between. Assay: immunoSEQ multiplex PCR; the TCRdb copy retains only in-frame clones and omits some. The sample has some 44,000 clones; 92% are singletons. The clonotype originates from a man aged 50-60 years with active COVID-19. Sequenced sample: peripheral blood. The chain employs TRBV7-9 and TRBJ2-7; D gene uncertain. This CDR3 reads CASSPGSPEQYF. CDR3 bases: TGTGCCAGCAGCCCAGGATCTCCCGAGCAGTACTTC.